The 15 T cell receptor beta chains listed next were all sequenced from one sample in a study of blood T cell repertoires in COVID-19. Sequenced by immunoSEQ multiplex PCR; TCRdb stores in-frame clones only, minus some. The sample shows 30,000 to 35,000 clones, 85% to 90% of them seen only once. Sequences were obtained from peripheral blood. The receptors stem from an elderly man with active COVID-19.

The rearrangement joins TRBV5-1 to TRBJ2-3; 11 positions agree with TRBD2. The germline gives CDR1 SGHRS, CDR2 YFSETQ. Unmatched junction bases numbered 7, after V lost 5 bases and J lost 2 bases. The CDR3 length is 16 residues. The CDR3 DNA reads TGCGCCAGCAGAACCGGGACTAGCGGCCTCACAGATACGCAGTATTTT. The encoded protein is CASRTGTSGLTDTQYF. Full variable domain (outside the CDR3, taken from reference TRBV5-1 and TRBJ2-3): KAGVTQTPRYLIKTRGQQVTLSCSPISGHRSVSWYQQTPGQGLQFLFEYFSETQRNKGNFPGRFSGRQFSNSRSEMNVSTLELGDSALYLCASRTGTSGLTDTQYFGPGTRLTVL.

The chain links TRBV7-2 to TRBJ1-5; D unresolved. Germline V gene lookup returns CDR1 SGHTA and CDR2 FQGNSA. The ends were cut back, 3 bases at V and 4 bases at J, with 7 bases in the middle. CDR3 length equals 13 residues. The CDR3 DNA reads as TGTGCCAGCAGCTTTGCGAATAATCAGCCCCAGCATTTT. Translation: CASSFANNQPQHF.

V usage is TRBV21-1 and J usage is TRBJ2-6; no DNA check was done on the table's D call, TRBD1. TRBV21-1 is given as a pseudogene. The CDR3 length is 18 residues. The CDR3 sequence: CASTTDQSTGSGANVLTF. In nucleotides, the CDR3 is TGTGCCAGCACCACCGACCAGTCGACAGGCTCTGGGGCCAACGTCCTGACTTTC.

The rearrangement links TRBV19 to TRBJ2-7; D possibly corresponds to TRBD1 (5 bases). Between the trimmed V and J ends, which lost 3 bases and 2 bases, there was a span of 17 bases. This CDR3 region has 16 residues. Germline loops: CDR1 LNHDA, CDR2 SQIVND (reference sequence). This CDR3 reads CASSIPWGRGTYEQYF. CDR3 nucleotide sequence: TGTGCCAGTAGTATCCCATGGGGAAGGGGAACCTACGAGCAGTACTTC.

The rearrangement joins TRBV30 to TRBJ1-1; D perhaps matches TRBD1 (5 bases). CDR3 length: 13 amino acids. V lost 2 bases to trimming and J lost 1 base, with 8 bases between them. CDR1 is GTSNPN, CDR2 SVGIG, per germline (reference sequence). The DNA of the CDR3 is TGTGCCTGGAGTTTCGGGGGGAACACTGAAGCTTTCTTT. Translated, it gives CAWSFGGNTEAFF.

The chain has TRBV3-1 (or the pseudogene TRBV3-2) and TRBJ1-1; 9 positions agree with TRBD1. Per the germline V gene, CDR1 is LGHDT and CDR2 is YNNKEL (reference sequence). The CDR3 loop spans 13 amino acids. V was clipped by 6 bases and J by 1 base; unmatched bases: 0. CDR3 amino acids: CASRTGGNTEAFF. The CDR3 coding sequence is TGTGCCAGCAGGACAGGGGGGAACACTGAAGCTTTCTTT.

The rearrangement links TRBV5-1 to TRBJ2-2; 9 positions match TRBD2. In germline, CDR1 is SGHRS, CDR2 YFSETQ. J was trimmed by 0 bases and V by 4 bases; bases with no gene match: 7. This CDR3 has 17 residues. This chain's CDR3 is CASSPRTSATNTGELFF. CDR3 DNA sequence: TGCGCCAGCAGCCCACGGACTAGCGCGACGAACACCGGGGAGCTGTTTTTT.

The J gene is TRBJ2-5, the V gene TRBV6-5; possible D gene TRBD2, 7 bases. Trimming took 10 bases from V and 3 from J, leaving 21 bases between them. CDR1 is MNHEY and CDR2 is SVGAGI in the germline V gene. The CDR3 is 15 amino acids. The CDR3 protein is CAISSGRGGEETQYF. CDR3 bases: TGTGCCATCAGCAGTGGCAGGGGAGGGGAAGAGACCCAGTACTTC.

Only one count was recorded for this clone. CDR3 bases: TGTGCCAGCAGCTTGGCGGGACTAGACACAGATACGCAGTATTTT. Protein: CASSLAGLDTDTQYF. The chain couples TRBV7-2 to TRBJ2-3, with 8 bases that match TRBD2. V was pared by 3 bases and J by 2 bases, with 4 bases of the junction left unmatched. CDR1 SGHTA and CDR2 FQGNSA come from the germline V gene. The CDR3 loop spans 15 amino acids.

V is TRBV30 and J is TRBJ2-5; D unclear. The V end was cut by 0 bases, the J end by 5 bases, with 7 bases between. Germline CDR1 GTSNPN, CDR2 SVGIG (reference sequence). This CDR3 has 12 amino acids. As DNA, the CDR3 is TGTGCCTGGAGTGTACGTCGGGAGACCCAGTACTTC. It specifies CAWSVRRETQYF.

The chain carries TRBV28 and TRBJ1-2; TRBD1 might be the D (5 bases). The V end lost 3 bases, the J end lost 7 bases, and 9 bases lay between the germline ends. CDR1 is MDHEN, CDR2 SYDVKM, per germline. This CDR3 region has 12 residues. The CDR3 DNA is TGTGCCAGCAGTTTGACAGACCTTGGCTACACCTTC. It codes for CASSLTDLGYTF.

The chain is built from TRBV5-1 and TRBJ1-4; possibly TRBD1 for D (5 bases). Germline V lookup: CDR1 SGHRS, CDR2 YFSETQ. V gave up 0 bases and J gave up 2 bases, with 11 bases separating them. There are 16 residues in the CDR3. The DNA for the CDR3 is TGCGCCAGCAGCTTGGCGACAGTGAGGACTAATGAAAAACTGTTTTTT. Its protein is CASSLATVRTNEKLFF.

CDR3 residues: CASSQVYWTGGTGSQPQHF. The CDR3 DNA is TGCGCCAGCAGCCAAGTTTATTGGACAGGGGGTACCGGTAGTCAGCCCCAGCATTTT. This chain links TRBV4-1 with TRBJ1-5; 10 positions agree with TRBD1. Trimming removed 1 base from V and 6 bases from J; junction bases left unmatched: 15. The CDR3 is 19 residues long. Germline CDR1 is MGHRA and CDR2 is YSYEKL.

V gene TRBV18 combines with J gene TRBJ2-1, with 10 bases matching TRBD2. The V segment lost 2 bases and the J segment 3 bases; nucleotides outside the gene matches: 10. CDR1 and CDR2 (germline): KGHSH, LQKENI. CDR3 size: 18 residues. In nucleotides, the CDR3 is TGTGCCAGCTCACCATCACTAGCGGGAAGAAAGGTCTACAATGAGCAGTTCTTC. Translating gives CASSPSLAGRKVYNEQFF.

This chain connects TRBV6-1 to TRBJ1-4; the D gene is possibly TRBD1 (6 bases). V lost 4 bases and J lost 8, with 20 bases in between. This CDR3 has 16 residues. Germline CDR1 is MNHNS and CDR2 is SASEGT. The CDR3, as DNA: TGTGCCAGCAGTGGGGGGGGACAAGGAAGACGAGAAAAACTGTTTTTT. It encodes CASSGGGQGRREKLFF.